This T cell receptor (beta chain) was found in a study of blood T cell repertoires in COVID-19. Per the study methods: Reference gene primers were amplified, and this amplification served to estimate nucleated cell counts. The protocol was immunoSEQ multiplex PCR, while the TCRdb copy is restricted to in-frame clones and leaves out a portion. The V and J calls and the clone size are those of that table, but D and trimming were determined from the DNA. The repertoire includes approximately 170,000 clones, approximately 87% of them detected once, and 3.7% sits in the top ten. Looked up from germline, CDR1 is SGHRS and CDR2 is YFSETQ. This CDR3 has 12 residues. Between the trimmed V and J ends, which lost 0 bases and 2 bases, there was a span of 2 bases.

Sequenced material: peripheral blood. The rearrangement links TRBV5-1 to TRBJ2-5; D gene uncertain. This TCR was recovered from a young man with active or convalescent COVID-19. The CDR3 spells CASSLAQETQYF. CDR3 coding DNA: TGCGCCAGCAGCTTGGCTCAAGAGACCCAGTACTTC. Full variable domain (missing parts from reference TRBV5-1 and TRBJ2-5): KAGVTQTPRYLIKTRGQQVTLSCSPISGHRSVSWYQQTPGQGLQFLFEYFSETQRNKGNFPGRFSGRQFSNSRSEMNVSTLELGDSALYLCASSLAQETQYFGPGTRLLVL.